This T cell receptor (beta chain) was sequenced during a study of regulatory T cells in long-lasting Graves disease. Regarding the study as a whole: Authors noted too few samples as a limitation. Segments TRBV28, TRBJ1-2 and TRBJ2-5 showed preferential usage in persistent disease. Those with persistent disease had in common more public clonotypes (fewer than 3,000) than new patients (966). Patients whose Graves' disease persisted exhibited lower TCR diversity than those newly diagnosed.

Germline V gene data show CDR1 as KGHSH and CDR2 as LQKENI. Trimming left V 2 bases short and J 0 bases short, with 16 bases between. CDR3 size: 17 residues. Libraries of TCR beta came from iRepertoire HTBI primers plus Arm-PCR of CDR3 regions. One entry per CDR3 protein results from TCRdb running MiXCR on the multiplex PCR reads. The table has roughly 300,000 distinct CDR3 sequences, roughly a fifth seen once. Time point here: persistent/refractory GD, antithyroid drugs over 5 years with positive TRAb. Making the TCR library involved RNA that had been extracted from PBMCs. To note about this clonotype: Its antigen is unidentified.

V and J are TRBV18 and TRBJ1-1; tentative D call: TRBD1 (6 bases). This sequence was found in a female donor with Graves disease. Specimen: peripheral blood mononuclear cells (PBMCs), collected when the disease was refractory, from a patient treated with antithyroid drugs. CDR3: CASSPTAGADLNTEAFF. For the CDR3, the DNA is TGTGCCAGCTCACCAACGGCAGGGGCGGATTTGAACACTGAAGCTTTCTTT.